One and the same sample provided the 6 T cell receptor beta chains below, sequenced in a study of T cells in Graves' hyperthyroidism and ophthalmopathy. Amplification of TCR beta CDR3 regions was performed using RNA transcripts as template. Initially, a first-round RT-PCR of the TCR CDR3 employed the HTBI primer set. A single record per CDR3 protein comes from TCRdb applying MiXCR to the multiplex PCR reads. The table shows approximately 530,000 distinct CDR3 sequences, with just under 20% occurring only once. Input material: blood. These TCRs come from a man aged 40-55 years with Graves' ophthalmopathy.

The sample holds one count of this clonotype. V gene TRBV6-2 or TRBV6-3 combines with J gene TRBJ1-1, with TRBD1 as a possible D gene (5 bases). This CDR3 is 14 amino acids long. In germline, CDR1 is MNHEY, CDR2 SVGEGT. Trimming cost V 6 bases and J 4 bases, with 15 bases left between them. The CDR3 bases are TGTGCCAGCAGGAGGGGAGGGGTGGGCACTGAAGCTTTCTTT. Amino acid sequence: CASRRGGVGTEAFF.

This clonotype was detected many times. The V and J genes are TRBV28 and TRBJ1-1; D unclear. The CDR3 is 14 residues long. The germline V and J ends were trimmed by 6 bases and 3 bases, with 14 bases remaining between them. Germline V gene lookup returns CDR1 MDHEN and CDR2 SYDVKM. The CDR3 nucleotides read TGTGCCAGCAGCCTACTAGGTGGTGACACTGAAGCTTTCTTT. Amino acid sequence: CASSLLGGDTEAFF.

This clonotype was recorded a few times. Here the CDR3 reads CATSSATGSPASNEQFF. CDR3 DNA sequence: TGTGCCACCAGTTCTGCAACCGGGAGCCCGGCTAGCAATGAGCAGTTCTTC. The chain joins TRBV24-1 to TRBJ2-1; maybe TRBD2 (6 bases). Deletions cut 6 bases from V and 6 bases from J, with 23 bases between. CDR1 and CDR2 (germline): KGHDR, SFDVKD. This CDR3 comprises 17 residues.

This clonotype was picked up many times. This chain links TRBV20-1 with TRBJ2-5, with TRBD2 identical over 7 bases. Trimming at V came to 6 bases and at J to 4 bases, leaving 11 bases not matched to a gene. Germline lookup yields CDR1 DFQATT and CDR2 SNEGSKA (reference sequence). The CDR3 is 14 amino acids. The CDR3 spells CSAVPGGRAETQYF. CDR3 sequence (DNA): TGCAGTGCCGTCCCCGGCGGGAGAGCAGAGACCCAGTACTTC.

The table lists this clonotype with a few counts. V is TRBV30 and J is TRBJ1-5; D ambiguous. Germline values: CDR1 GTSNPN, CDR2 SVGIG (reference sequence). Trimming removed 2 bases from V and 4 bases from J, with 15 bases in between. The CDR3 totals 15 residues. The DNA of the CDR3 is TGTGCCTGGAGTCACCTCCGAGACCGTAATCAGCCCCAGCATTTT. Translating it yields CAWSHLRDRNQPQHF.

This clonotype was seen many times. The rearrangement uses TRBV28 and TRBJ1-2, with TRBD1 identical over 9 bases. Germline V gives CDR1 MDHEN, CDR2 SYDVKM. The junction had 11 bases not matched to a gene; V was cut back by 5 bases and J by 4 bases. The CDR3 is made up of 16 amino acids. CDR3 sequence: CASSPPLQGAVYGYTF. The CDR3, as DNA: TGTGCCAGCAGTCCACCTCTACAGGGGGCTGTCTATGGCTACACCTTC.